The 5 T cell receptor beta chains listed next were all sequenced from one sample in a study of OX40 agonist ivuxolimab in advanced cancers. Measured with immunoSEQ multiplex PCR; TCRdb has only the in-frame clones, and not every one. The data contain about 58,000 clones, 88% of them seen just once; the ten biggest clones take up under 4%. The source material was CD4+ or CD8+ T cells sorted from blood, sampled in a trial of the OX40 agonist ivuxolimab. The source is an adult with an advanced solid tumor such as melanoma, head and neck, liver or kidney cancer.

The rearrangement links TRBV6-1 to TRBJ2-4; 9 positions match TRBD1. Germline CDR1 reads MNHNS; CDR2 reads SASEGT. The V and J ends lost 5 bases and 3 bases, in that order; junction bases with no gene match: 5. The CDR3 loop spans 15 amino acids. As DNA, the CDR3 is TGTGCCAGCAGTACAGGGACAGGGAGCAAAAACATTCAGTACTTC. Translated: CASSTGTGSKNIQYF.

V gene TRBV5-1 combines with J gene TRBJ2-5, with TRBD2 matching 14 bases. With the DNA end fitting TRBJ2-7 better, the J assignment may be wrong. This CDR3 comprises 15 residues. The germline V gene has CDR1 SGHRS and CDR2 YFSETQ. CDR3 sequence reads: CASSTGLAGVIEQYF. The CDR3 bases are TGCGCCAGCAGCACGGGACTAGCGGGAGTAATCGAGCAGTACTTC.

This clone turned up a few times. The J gene is TRBJ1-4, the V gene TRBV5-4; D is undetermined. The V gene lost 2 bases and the J gene lost 4 bases, with 9 bases spanning the gap. The CDR3 loop spans 14 amino acids. Germline V gene data show CDR1 as SGHNT and CDR2 as YYREEE (reference sequence). The CDR3 region has the DNA TGTGCCAGCAGCTTTCGAGGGAGTAATGAAAAACTGTTTTTT. Amino acids: CASSFRGSNEKLFF. Full variable domain (remainder filled in from reference TRBV5-4 and TRBJ1-4): ETGVTQSPTHLIKTRGQQVTLRCSSQSGHNTVSWYQQALGQGPQFIFQYYREEENGRGNFPPRFSGLQFPNYSSELNVNALELDDSALYLCASSFRGSNEKLFFGSGTQLSVL.

This chain uses TRBV7-9 with TRBJ2-1, with 10 bases aligning to TRBD1. CDR3 length equals 15 residues. V lost 4 bases to trimming and J lost 2 bases; unmatched junction nucleotides: 2. Germline CDR1 is SEHNR and CDR2 is FQNEAQ (reference sequence). CDR3 in amino acids: CASSSTGGPYNEQFF. As DNA, the CDR3 is TGTGCCAGCAGCTCGACAGGGGGCCCCTACAATGAGCAGTTCTTC. Drawing the rest from reference TRBV7-9 and TRBJ2-1, the complete variable domain is DTGVSQNPRHKITKRGQNVTFRCDPISEHNRLYWYRQTLGQGPEFLTYFQNEAQLEKSRLLSDRFSAERPKGSFSTLEIQRTEQGDSAMYLCASSSTGGPYNEQFFGPGTRLTVL.

The chain recombines TRBV19 with TRBJ2-2; maybe TRBD2 (5 bases). Germline-derived CDR1 and CDR2 are LNHDA and SQIVND (reference sequence). V lost 4 bases and J 2 bases, leaving 8 bases between the germline ends. This CDR3 is built from 14 residues. The CDR3 spells CASSTLVNTGELFF. The CDR3 DNA reads TGTGCCAGTAGTACACTAGTCAACACCGGGGAGCTGTTTTTT.